Included here is one T cell receptor beta chain sequence, with context. What it binds is not known. This specimen belongs to a study of OX40 agonist ivuxolimab in advanced cancers. Turning to the study itself: Ivuxolimab, an agonist antibody against OX40 (CD134), was given to patients.

Profiling relied on immunoSEQ multiplex PCR, and the TCRdb table lists in-frame clones only, not all of them. The data show around 62,000 clones, about three quarters seen once. Trimming took 7 bases from V and 8 from J, leaving 17 bases between them. CDR1 and CDR2 from the germline V gene are MNHEY and SVGAGI. The CDR3 sequence is 13 residues long. Findings of the study overall: In the 0.1-3.0 mg/kg groups, partial responders showed among the lowest expansion.

The genes are TRBV6-5 and TRBJ1-1; possibly TRBD1 for D (5 bases). The TCR comes from an adult with an advanced solid tumor such as melanoma, head and neck, liver or kidney cancer. Sample: CD4+ or CD8+ T cells sorted from blood, taken in a trial of the OX40 agonist ivuxolimab. The chain's CDR3 is CASTPGRAIEAFF. The DNA for the CDR3 is TGTGCCAGCACCCCGGGACGGGCCATCGAAGCTTTCTTT.